The rows below give T cell receptor beta chains drawn from one sample of a study of patients and donors after allogeneic stem cell transplantation. TCRdb fed the RT-PCR reads into MiXCR, producing one record per CDR3 protein. The data hold more than 25,000 distinct CDR3 sequences, with 8.1% observed a single time. Sequencing used blood, either unsorted or a sorted T cell fraction (not recorded which). The origin of the receptors is a human donor who was either an allogeneic HSCT recipient or a stem cell or donor lymphocyte infusion donor (not recorded which). It is not recorded whose cells these are; they may come from a transplant donor. Both conserved end residues are part of each CDR3. The order of the fields is D gene, V gene, clone size, J gene, CDR3 DNA, CDR3 protein. A D gene is named only where the DNA matches it firmly. Expanded clones are given a class, and other clones once, few, many or no size at all.

d_call: -; v_call: TRBV10-3; clone_size: many; j_call: TRBJ1-1; cdr3_nt: TGTGCCATCAGTGAGTCTGGGGGGCGGGACACTGAAGCTTTCTTT; cdr3_aa: CAISESGGRDTEAFF
d_call: TRBD2; v_call: TRBV6-1; clone_size: many; j_call: TRBJ2-5; cdr3_nt: TGTGCCAGCAGAGAGCTAGCGGGAGCGGGGGAGACCCAGTACTTC; cdr3_aa: CASRELAGAGETQYF
d_call: TRBD1; v_call: TRBV29-1; clone_size: many; j_call: TRBJ1-5; cdr3_nt: TGCAGCGCCGGGACAGGGAACAATCAGCCCCAGCATTTT; cdr3_aa: CSAGTGNNQPQHF
d_call: TRBD1; v_call: TRBV5-6; clone_size: many; j_call: TRBJ2-2; cdr3_nt: TGTGCCAGCAGCTGGGACAGGGAGGTCACCGGGGAGCTGTTTTTT; cdr3_aa: CASSWDREVTGELFF
d_call: TRBD1; v_call: TRBV2; clone_size: -; j_call: TRBJ2-7; cdr3_nt: TGTGCCAGTAAGGGACAGGGCGCATACGAGCAGTACTTC; cdr3_aa: CASKGQGAYEQYF
d_call: -; v_call: TRBV28; clone_size: few; j_call: TRBJ1-6; cdr3_nt: TGTGCCAGCCAACCCCTCCACGACCCGAATTCCTACCTCCACTTT; cdr3_aa: CASQPLHDPNSYLHF
d_call: TRBD2; v_call: TRBV9; clone_size: many; j_call: TRBJ2-7; cdr3_nt: TGTGCCAGCAGGAGGGGACTAGCAGGGTACGAGCAGTACTTC; cdr3_aa: CASRRGLAGYEQYF
d_call: -; v_call: TRBV20-1; clone_size: many; j_call: TRBJ2-5; cdr3_nt: TGCAGTGCTAGAGATCAGGGCAGGGTCCTCCAAGAGACCCAGTACTTC; cdr3_aa: CSARDQGRVLQETQYF
d_call: -; v_call: TRBV6-2/TRBV6-3; clone_size: -; j_call: TRBJ2-1; cdr3_nt: TGTGCCAGCAGTCCCACACGTTTCCATGAGCAGTTCTTC; cdr3_aa: CASSPTRFHEQFF
d_call: -; v_call: TRBV12-3/TRBV12-4; clone_size: -; j_call: TRBJ2-2; cdr3_nt: TGTGCCAGCAGTTTTTTCGGGGAGCTGTTTTTT; cdr3_aa: CASSFFGELFF
d_call: TRBD1; v_call: TRBV28; clone_size: many; j_call: TRBJ1-1; cdr3_nt: TGTGCCAGCAGCGCCGCAGGGGGCACTGAAGCTTTCTTT; cdr3_aa: CASSAAGGTEAFF
d_call: -; v_call: TRBV20-1; clone_size: many; j_call: TRBJ1-1; cdr3_nt: TGCAGTGCTAGAAACCAACAGGGAAGCCGCACTGAAGCTTTCTTT; cdr3_aa: CSARNQQGSRTEAFF
d_call: -; v_call: TRBV28; clone_size: few; j_call: TRBJ2-2; cdr3_nt: TGTGCCAGCACCGATGGATGGAGGATGTTTTTT; cdr3_aa: CASTDGWRMFF
d_call: -; v_call: TRBV18; clone_size: medium-sized; j_call: TRBJ2-2; cdr3_nt: TGTGCCAGCTCACCATTTCCCACCGGGGAGCTGTTTTTT; cdr3_aa: CASSPFPTGELFF
d_call: TRBD1; v_call: TRBV27; clone_size: -; j_call: TRBJ1-4; cdr3_nt: TGTGCCAGCACCGCAACAGGGGGTAGGGTGAAAAAACTGTTTTTT; cdr3_aa: CASTATGGRVKKLFF
d_call: -; v_call: TRBV2; clone_size: -; j_call: TRBJ2-5; cdr3_nt: TGTGCCAGCAGTGATGGGTATGGAGAGACCCAGTACTTC; cdr3_aa: CASSDGYGETQYF
d_call: -; v_call: TRBV5-1; clone_size: many; j_call: TRBJ1-1; cdr3_nt: TGCGCCAGCAGCCTCCAGGGCCACGGCACTGAAGCTTTCTTT; cdr3_aa: CASSLQGHGTEAFF
d_call: -; v_call: TRBV10-3; clone_size: many; j_call: TRBJ2-1; cdr3_nt: TGTGCCATCAGCGAGCCTGGGGGTATCTCCTACAATGAGCAGTTCTTC; cdr3_aa: CAISEPGGISYNEQFF
d_call: TRBD2; v_call: TRBV6-5; clone_size: many; j_call: TRBJ2-7; cdr3_nt: TGTGCCAGCAGTTACTCGAACAGCGGGAGAAGTTACGAGCAGTACTTC; cdr3_aa: CASSYSNSGRSYEQYF
d_call: -; v_call: TRBV28; clone_size: -; j_call: TRBJ1-1; cdr3_nt: TGTGGCAGCATCGACCGGGGGACTGAAGCTTTCTTT; cdr3_aa: CGSIDRGTEAFF
d_call: -; v_call: TRBV20-1; clone_size: few; j_call: TRBJ1-5; cdr3_nt: TGCAGTGCTAGAGATAACGTATCTAGGGTGTATCAGCCCCAGCATTTT; cdr3_aa: CSARDNVSRVYQPQHF
d_call: -; v_call: TRBV2; clone_size: -; j_call: TRBJ2-5; cdr3_nt: TGTGCCAGCAGTCCCAGAAGTTCGGGGGAGACCCAGTACTTC; cdr3_aa: CASSPRSSGETQYF
d_call: -; v_call: TRBV15; clone_size: many; j_call: TRBJ2-1; cdr3_nt: TGTGCCACCAGCAGACTGTTAGATGAGCAGTTCTTC; cdr3_aa: CATSRLLDEQFF
d_call: -; v_call: TRBV7-9; clone_size: many; j_call: TRBJ1-5; cdr3_nt: TGTGCCAGCAGCTTAGATGTAGGGGGTTGGAGCAATCAGCCCCAGCATTTT; cdr3_aa: CASSLDVGGWSNQPQHF
d_call: -; v_call: TRBV9; clone_size: many; j_call: TRBJ2-7; cdr3_nt: TGTGCCAGCAGTTTAAGGGGGACTTACGGCCACGAGCAGTACTTC; cdr3_aa: CASSLRGTYGHEQYF
d_call: -; v_call: TRBV2; clone_size: -; j_call: TRBJ2-3; cdr3_nt: TGTGCCAGCAGAGAGAACACAGATACGCAGTATTTT; cdr3_aa: CASRENTDTQYF
d_call: -; v_call: TRBV14; clone_size: many; j_call: TRBJ2-7; cdr3_nt: TGTGCCAGCAGCCTAACTACAGGGTACCACGAGCAGTACTTC; cdr3_aa: CASSLTTGYHEQYF
d_call: -; v_call: TRBV7-8; clone_size: many; j_call: TRBJ2-7; cdr3_nt: TGTGCCAGCACCTTATTCAGGGGTGACGAGCAGTACTTC; cdr3_aa: CASTLFRGDEQYF
d_call: -; v_call: TRBV3-1; clone_size: -; j_call: TRBJ2-1; cdr3_nt: TGTGCCAGCAGCCGAATATACAATGAGCAGTTCTTC; cdr3_aa: CASSRIYNEQFF
d_call: -; v_call: TRBV9; clone_size: few; j_call: TRBJ1-6; cdr3_nt: TGTGCCAGCAGCGTAGACCTCGCGAATTCACCCCTCCACTTT; cdr3_aa: CASSVDLANSPLHF
d_call: TRBD2; v_call: TRBV5-1; clone_size: many; j_call: TRBJ2-3; cdr3_nt: TGCGCCAGCAGCTTAGAGCTAGCGGGGGCGGATACGCAGTATTTT; cdr3_aa: CASSLELAGADTQYF
d_call: -; v_call: TRBV29-1; clone_size: many; j_call: TRBJ1-2; cdr3_nt: TGCAGCGTTTACTCGGACCCGAGCTACACCTTC; cdr3_aa: CSVYSDPSYTF
d_call: TRBD1; v_call: TRBV28; clone_size: -; j_call: TRBJ1-1; cdr3_nt: TGTGCCAGCAGTTCCTACCGACAGGGGGCGCAGATATTGGTGGGAGCTTTCTTT; cdr3_aa: CASSSYRQGAQILVGAFF
d_call: TRBD1; v_call: TRBV10-3; clone_size: -; j_call: TRBJ2-5; cdr3_nt: TGTGCCATCAGCCCTACAGGGGGAGAGACCCAGTACTTC; cdr3_aa: CAISPTGGETQYF
d_call: -; v_call: TRBV9; clone_size: -; j_call: TRBJ2-3; cdr3_nt: TGTGCCAGCAGCGTGGGTCCCAGCACAGATACGCAGTATTTT; cdr3_aa: CASSVGPSTDTQYF
d_call: TRBD2; v_call: TRBV7-9; clone_size: -; j_call: TRBJ2-5; cdr3_nt: TGTGCCAGCAGCTACAGCGGGAGGGCCTTGGAGACCCAGTACTTC; cdr3_aa: CASSYSGRALETQYF
d_call: TRBD1; v_call: TRBV5-1; clone_size: many; j_call: TRBJ2-7; cdr3_nt: TGCGCCAGCAGCCCGGACAGGGGGACCCACGAGCAGTACTTC; cdr3_aa: CASSPDRGTHEQYF
d_call: -; v_call: TRBV11-2; clone_size: many; j_call: TRBJ2-1; cdr3_nt: TGTGCCAGCAGCCTTTGGCAGGGATCCTACAATGAGCAGTTCTTC; cdr3_aa: CASSLWQGSYNEQFF
d_call: TRBD2; v_call: TRBV11-1; clone_size: few; j_call: TRBJ2-1; cdr3_nt: TGTGCCAGCAGCTTAGAGTGGGGACTAGCGGGGGGCATCTCCGAGATCAATGAGCAGTTCTTC; cdr3_aa: CASSLEWGLAGGISEINEQFF
d_call: TRBD2; v_call: TRBV2; clone_size: few; j_call: TRBJ2-5; cdr3_nt: TGTGCCAGCAGTGGTTGGGCGGGAGCCCGGCAAGAGACCCAGTACTTC; cdr3_aa: CASSGWAGARQETQYF
d_call: -; v_call: TRBV5-1; clone_size: many; j_call: TRBJ1-2; cdr3_nt: TGCGCCAGCACCGTTAACCCCACGGTTGGCTACACCTTC; cdr3_aa: CASTVNPTVGYTF
d_call: TRBD2; v_call: TRBV7-9; clone_size: many; j_call: TRBJ2-7; cdr3_nt: TGTGCCACCACCGGGACTAGTTCTTACGAGCAGTACTTC; cdr3_aa: CATTGTSSYEQYF
d_call: -; v_call: TRBV11-1; clone_size: -; j_call: TRBJ2-5; cdr3_nt: TGTGCCAGCAGCTTAGGGGTAGCGGCCGGGACCGTTGTAGGAGAGACCCAGTACTTC; cdr3_aa: CASSLGVAAGTVVGETQYF
d_call: -; v_call: TRBV6-1; clone_size: few; j_call: TRBJ1-1; cdr3_nt: TGTGCCAGCAGTTCCTACCGGGCTTTCTTT; cdr3_aa: CASSSYRAFF
d_call: TRBD2; v_call: TRBV25-1; clone_size: -; j_call: TRBJ2-2; cdr3_nt: TGTGCCAGTGGGGCGAGCGGGAGGTTAGGCGGGGAGCTGTTTTTT; cdr3_aa: CASGASGRLGGELFF
d_call: TRBD2; v_call: TRBV29-1; clone_size: many; j_call: TRBJ2-7; cdr3_nt: TGCAGCGTTGATAATTCGGGAGGGAGCTCCTACGAGCAGTACTTC; cdr3_aa: CSVDNSGGSSYEQYF
d_call: TRBD1; v_call: TRBV10-3; clone_size: few; j_call: TRBJ1-1; cdr3_nt: TGTGCCATCAGCACAGGGGGAAAGAGTGAAGCGGTCTTT; cdr3_aa: CAISTGGKSEAVF
d_call: TRBD2; v_call: TRBV12-3/TRBV12-4; clone_size: few; j_call: TRBJ2-1; cdr3_nt: TGTGCCAGCACCGGGGGGAGCGGCCTCTACAATGAGCAGTTCTTC; cdr3_aa: CASTGGSGLYNEQFF
d_call: -; v_call: TRBV19; clone_size: -; j_call: TRBJ1-1; cdr3_nt: TGTGCCAGTAGTATAACTTCCACGAACACTGAAGCTTTCTTT; cdr3_aa: CASSITSTNTEAFF
d_call: TRBD2; v_call: TRBV20-1; clone_size: few; j_call: TRBJ2-3; cdr3_nt: TGCAGTGCCGCCTCGGGCGGGGGGGCAGATACGCAGTATTTT; cdr3_aa: CSAASGGGADTQYF
d_call: -; v_call: TRBV7-9; clone_size: -; j_call: TRBJ1-1; cdr3_nt: TGTGCCAGCAGCTCTCAACAGGGATCGGACACTGAAGCTTTCTTT; cdr3_aa: CASSSQQGSDTEAFF
d_call: -; v_call: TRBV18; clone_size: few; j_call: TRBJ1-1; cdr3_nt: TGTGCCAGCTCACCCGACCAGGGTCGGTACGGGAACACTGAAGCTTTCTTT; cdr3_aa: CASSPDQGRYGNTEAFF
d_call: -; v_call: TRBV7-8; clone_size: many; j_call: TRBJ2-5; cdr3_nt: TGTGCCAGCAGCTTATATAGACAGGCACAAGAGACCCAGTACTTC; cdr3_aa: CASSLYRQAQETQYF